The clone carrying this TCR beta chain showed up many times. Its cognate antigen is unknown. Researchers prepared the TCRbeta library using unique molecular identifiers, the study reports. TCRdb itself ran the PCR reads through MiXCR, one entry per CDR3 protein. The sample comprises more than 40,000 distinct CDR3 sequences, around 8.8% of which are singletons, and 25% to 30% rests with the top ten. These data originate in a study of T-cell reconstitution after alpha-beta-depleted transplantation in children. Unmatched junction bases numbered 8, after V lost 0 bases and J lost 3 bases. Germline V gene lookup returns CDR1 MNHEY and CDR2 SVGAGI. CDR3 size: 17 residues. Findings and limits, study-wide: Surviving recipient cells, namely T cells and thymic progenitors, were the source of high day-60 TCRbeta diversity in some patients. Counts and diversity of T cells one year after transplant came mostly from newly produced T cells. Alpha-beta T cells about two months after transplant reportedly derived from several hundred expanded graft clones.

Material: PBMCs, mostly from graft donor cells, obtained 60 days after TCRalphabeta/CD19-depleted stem cell transplant. The chain uses TRBV6-5 and TRBJ2-7, with 10 bases fitting TRBD2. This TCR was sampled from a male patient under 10 years old who had a stem cell transplant for chronic granulomatous disease, so the T cells may come from the graft donor. CDR3 region: CASSYSGLAGVYYEQYF. In DNA form, the CDR3 reads TGTGCCAGCAGTTACTCGGGGCTAGCGGGAGTTTACTACGAGCAGTACTTC.